These 31 T cell receptor beta chains originate from one sample sequenced in a study of beta chain features in type 1 diabetes. Findings and caveats of the study: TCRB CDR3s from Type 1 diabetes patients were moderately but significantly shorter in all four CD4+ subsets.

No antigen has been assigned to these receptors. Of the isolated RNA, all was reverse transcribed, and so the sequenced material was expressed TCRB transcripts. Some clones are missing from TCRdb's copy, which holds only in-frame ones; the method was immunoSEQ multiplex PCR. This sample has 250,000 to 300,000 clones; 24% occur once, and the top ten carry 0.012%. The sequenced material came from naive CD4+ T cells from blood. The source of these receptors is a woman aged 30 to 39 with type 1 diabetes.

The chain carries TRBV7-9 and TRBJ2-7, with 12 bases aligning to TRBD2. V dropped 1 base and J dropped 4; count of bases not matched to a gene: 2. CDR3 size: 15 residues. Germline V gene lookup returns CDR1 SEHNR and CDR2 FQNEAQ (reference sequence). CDR3 residues: CASSLELAGGYEQYF. Here the CDR3 DNA reads TGTGCCAGCAGCTTAGAACTAGCGGGAGGTTACGAGCAGTACTTC.

The rearrangement links TRBV7-3 to TRBJ1-1, with 7 bases fitting TRBD1. After removal of 4 bases from V and 4 bases from J, the junction contained 9 bases not matched to a gene. Germline CDR1 and CDR2: SGHTA and FQGTGA. The CDR3 has 15 amino acids. The CDR3 nucleotides are TGTGCCAGCAGCTCCGTAGGGACAGAGGGCACTGAAGCTTTCTTT. Protein sequence: CASSSVGTEGTEAFF.

The chain recombines TRBV6-6 with TRBJ2-2; 9 bases line up with TRBD1. Looked up from germline, CDR1 is MNHNY and CDR2 is SVGAGI (reference sequence). The length of the CDR3 is 15 residues. V lost 7 bases and J lost 5; bases outside the gene matches: 8. Here the CDR3 DNA reads TGTGCCAGCACCATTGGGACAGGGTTAACCGGGGAGCTGTTTTTT. Protein sequence: CASTIGTGLTGELFF.

This chain connects TRBV2 to TRBJ2-6; 7 positions agree with TRBD1. V shed 9 bases, J shed 1 base, and the junction held 0 bases outside the gene matches. This CDR3 is built from 13 residues. CDR1 is SNHLY and CDR2 is FYNNEI in the germline V gene. CDR3 amino acids: CARGQSGANVLTF. The CDR3 DNA is TGTGCCAGGGGACAGTCTGGGGCCAACGTCCTGACTTTC. The full variable domain, in which reference TRBV2 and TRBJ2-6 provide the parts outside the CDR3, is EPEVTQTPSHQVTQMGQEVILRCVPISNHLYFYWYRQILGQKVEFLVSFYNNEISEKSEIFDDQFSVERPDGSNFTLKIRSTKLEDSAMYFCARGQSGANVLTFGAGSRLTVL.

This clone was counted a few times. The V call is TRBV30, the J call TRBJ1-2; D remains ambiguous. The CDR3 is 12 amino acids. The germline V gene has CDR1 GTSNPN and CDR2 SVGIG (reference sequence). V was pared by 2 bases and J by 4 bases, with 8 bases between. The chain's CDR3 is CAWSPSPYGYTF. The CDR3 DNA reads TGTGCCTGGAGTCCTAGCCCCTATGGCTACACCTTC.

This clone was found a few times. The chain is built from TRBV7-3 and TRBJ2-5; 8 bases agree with TRBD1. V gave up 5 bases and J gave up 4 bases; unmatched junction bases: 9. The CDR3 runs 15 residues. CDR1 and CDR2 (germline): SGHTA, FQGTGA. CDR3: CASSPRTGLGETQYF. CDR3 bases: TGTGCCAGCAGCCCCCGGACAGGGCTGGGAGAGACCCAGTACTTC.

The chain has TRBV10-3 and TRBJ2-5; 11 bases agree with TRBD2. The trim removed 10 bases at V and 0 bases at J, leaving 4 bases unmatched. Looked up from germline, CDR1 is ENHRY and CDR2 is SYGVKD. This CDR3 region has 14 residues. The CDR3 sequence is CATETSGDQETQYF. The CDR3 DNA reads TGTGCCACCGAGACTAGCGGGGACCAAGAGACCCAGTACTTC.

This clone was seen more than once but under ten times. The chain's CDR3 is CASSQGIGQGSGDEQFF. The CDR3 DNA follows: TGTGCCAGCAGCCAAGGAATAGGACAGGGGAGTGGGGATGAGCAGTTCTTC. This chain uses TRBV4-2 with TRBJ2-1, with 9 positions matching TRBD1. The CDR3 length is 17 residues. The germline V gene has CDR1 LGHNA and CDR2 YNFKEQ. The V gene end was trimmed by 1 base and the J gene end by 8 bases; junction bases not matched to a gene: 12.

This clone turned up a few times. The gene calls are TRBV5-6 and TRBJ1-1; 7 nucleotides match TRBD1. This CDR3 spans 15 amino acids. Germline CDR1 and CDR2: SGHDT and YYEEEE. V was pared by 4 bases and J by 1 base, with 7 bases of the junction left unmatched. The CDR3 reads CASSAKTGANTEAFF. The CDR3 DNA follows: TGTGCCAGCAGCGCCAAAACAGGGGCGAACACTGAAGCTTTCTTT.

The chain employs TRBV6-5 and TRBJ2-7; TRBD1 matches at 11 bases. The length of the CDR3 is 14 residues. With V trimmed by 5 bases and J by 5 bases, 5 bases remained unmatched. Germline V gene lookup returns CDR1 MNHEY and CDR2 SVGAGI. As DNA, the CDR3 is TGTGCCAGCAGTGCCGGACAGGGGGCCCACGAGCAGTACTTC. Amino acids: CASSAGQGAHEQYF.

The CDR3 nucleotides are TGTGCCAGCAGCTTGAGGGGGCTCGAGACCCAGTACTTC. This gives the protein CASSLRGLETQYF. The chain uses TRBV5-8 and TRBJ2-5; TRBD1 matches at 7 bases. This CDR3 is 13 amino acids long. Germline V gene lookup returns CDR1 SGHTS and CDR2 YDEGEE. The trim removed 1 base at V and 5 bases at J, leaving 2 bases unmatched.

This clone turned up a few times. This chain joins TRBV30 and TRBJ1-5; TRBD1 matches at 9 bases. Germline-derived CDR1 and CDR2 are GTSNPN and SVGIG (reference sequence). CDR3 size: 14 residues. The J segment lost 5 bases and the V segment lost 2 bases, leaving 4 bases of the junction unmatched. In DNA form, the CDR3 reads TGTGCCTGGAGTTACAGGGGGCCATATCAGCCCCAGCATTTT. Protein: CAWSYRGPYQPQHF.

The chain couples TRBV9 to TRBJ2-1; 7 bases map to TRBD1. The germline gives CDR1 SGDLS, CDR2 YYNGEE. V lost 4 bases to trimming and J lost 2 bases; unmatched junction nucleotides: 6. The CDR3 totals 15 residues. DNA for the CDR3: TGTGCCAGCAGCTCCCGACAGGGACCCTACAATGAGCAGTTCTTC. It specifies CASSSRQGPYNEQFF.

This chain links TRBV19 with TRBJ1-3, with D possibly TRBD1 on 5 matching bases. Germline V lookup: CDR1 LNHDA, CDR2 SQIVND (reference sequence). V was shortened by 2 bases and J by 0 bases, with 11 bases between the two germline ends. The CDR3 sequence is 16 residues long. The CDR3 loop reads CASSIWGVTSGNTIYF. The CDR3 coding sequence is TGTGCCAGTAGTATATGGGGCGTCACCTCTGGAAACACCATATATTTT.

V gene TRBV6-4 combines with J gene TRBJ1-5; 8 bases are a match to TRBD1. Germline CDR1 and CDR2: MRHNA and SNTAGT. The CDR3 runs 14 residues. V lost 3 bases and J lost 6; bases outside the gene matches: 4. The CDR3 bases are TGTGCCAGCAGTGAACAGGGGGGGGGTCAGCCCCAGCATTTT. It yields the protein CASSEQGGGQPQHF.

The gene calls are TRBV10-3 and TRBJ2-3; possible D gene TRBD1, 5 bases. Per germline, CDR1 ENHRY and CDR2 SYGVKD. Trimming stripped 0 bases from V and 0 bases from J, with 16 bases between. CDR3 length equals 18 residues. CDR3: CAISESHRTDTSTDTQYF. CDR3 DNA: TGTGCCATCAGTGAGTCGCATAGGACGGACACTAGCACAGATACGCAGTATTTT.

The V gene is TRBV9, the J gene TRBJ2-1, with TRBD2 matching 10 bases. Germline V gene lookup returns CDR1 SGDLS and CDR2 YYNGEE. The CDR3 covers 14 residues. Unmatched junction bases numbered 6, after V lost 7 bases and J lost 5 bases. This CDR3 reads CASSGLASHNEQFF. CDR3 DNA: TGTGCCAGCTCGGGACTAGCGTCCCACAATGAGCAGTTCTTC.

The chain combines TRBV15 with TRBJ2-4; D may be TRBD1 (6 bases). Germline V CDR1 and CDR2: LNHNV, YYDKDF (reference sequence). The CDR3 has 18 residues. The germline V and J ends were trimmed by 3 bases and 0 bases, with 18 bases remaining between them. CDR3 in DNA: TGTGCCACCAGCAGGGGGGCCGAAAGGAGGCTAGCCAAAAACATTCAGTACTTC. Translating gives CATSRGAERRLAKNIQYF.

This rearrangement joins TRBV5-1 to TRBJ2-2; TRBD1 aligns across 11 bases. With 1 base clipped from V and 3 bases from J, the junction kept 2 bases outside the gene matches. The CDR3 totals 16 residues. Germline CDR1 and CDR2: SGHRS and YFSETQ. The CDR3 here is CASSLRGQGDTGELFF. The CDR3, as DNA: TGCGCCAGCAGCTTGCGGGGACAGGGGGACACCGGGGAGCTGTTTTTT.

This clone has just a few counts. This chain uses TRBV4-1 with TRBJ1-5; D perhaps matches TRBD1 (6 bases). There are 16 residues in the CDR3. Looked up from germline, CDR1 is MGHRA and CDR2 is YSYEKL. V gave up 4 bases and J gave up 0 bases, with 13 bases separating them. The CDR3 coding sequence is TGCGCCAGCAGCCCAACAGGGTATTATAGCAATCAGCCCCAGCATTTT. This encodes CASSPTGYYSNQPQHF.

The chain has TRBV19 and TRBJ2-1, with D unresolved. V shed 1 base and J shed 5 bases, with 6 bases lying between them. The CDR3 length is 13 residues. Germline assignment: CDR1 LNHDA and CDR2 SQIVND (reference sequence). CDR3 DNA sequence: TGTGCCAGTAGTATAGGTCAGAACAATGAGCAGTTCTTC. This encodes CASSIGQNNEQFF.

On this clone itself: The sample holds other DNA sequences that translate to the same CDR3. This chain links TRBV5-1 with TRBJ2-3, with no clear D. The CDR3 consists of 14 residues. Germline V CDR1 and CDR2: SGHRS, YFSETQ. V shed 0 bases and J shed 0 bases, with 5 bases lying between them. The CDR3 nucleotides are TGCGCCAGCAGCTTGGATCCGAGCACAGATACGCAGTATTTT. Translation gives CASSLDPSTDTQYF.

This clone occurred a few times. The chain joins TRBV11-2 to TRBJ2-7, with 7 bases matching TRBD1. The CDR3 is 15 amino acids. The germline V gene has CDR1 SGHAT and CDR2 FQNNGV. Trimming took 3 bases from V and 9 from J; bases not matched to a gene: 14. The CDR3 loop is CASSFDPTGLVGQYF. CDR3 nucleotides: TGTGCCAGCAGCTTTGATCCGACAGGGCTGGTCGGGCAGTACTTC.

The chain couples TRBV30 to TRBJ2-7; 7 bases fit TRBD2. V shed 1 base, J shed 4 bases, and the junction held 7 bases outside the gene matches. Germline assignment: CDR1 GTSNPN and CDR2 SVGIG (reference sequence). The CDR3 is 14 residues long. The CDR3 nucleotides read TGTGCCTGGAGTGGACCTAGCGGAGGTTACGAGCAGTACTTC. It translates to CAWSGPSGGYEQYF. Full variable domain (rest looked up from reference TRBV30 and TRBJ2-7): SQTIHQWPATLVQPVGSPLSLECTVEGTSNPNLYWYRQAAGRGLQLLFYSVGIGQISSEVPQNLSASRPQDRQFILSSKKLLLSDSGFYLCAWSGPSGGYEQYFGPGTRLTVT.

The chain has TRBV4-2 and TRBJ2-1, with D perhaps TRBD2 (5 bases). The V gene's germline CDR1 is LGHNA and CDR2 YNFKEQ. The V end was cut by 1 base, the J end by 4 bases, with 11 bases between. The CDR3 is 15 residues long. The CDR3 DNA sequence: TGTGCCAGCAGCCAAGGAGGGAGAGGGTACAATGAGCAGTTCTTC. Its translation: CASSQGGRGYNEQFF.

The V gene is TRBV18, the J gene TRBJ1-2; D is uncertain. This CDR3 contains 10 residues. Germline V gives CDR1 KGHSH, CDR2 LQKENI. With 4 bases removed from V and 6 bases from J, the gap between germline ends came to 3 bases. The CDR3: CASSRDGYTF. The CDR3 bases are TGTGCCAGCTCACGAGATGGCTACACCTTC.

The chain recombines TRBV5-1 with TRBJ2-7; a possible D gene is TRBD2 (6 bases). CDR3 length: 14 amino acids. Germline V gene sequence: CDR1 SGHRS, CDR2 YFSETQ. Trimming removed 2 bases from V and 1 base from J, with 10 bases in between. CDR3 sequence reads: CASSFDGRSYEQYF. The CDR3, as DNA: TGCGCCAGCAGCTTTGACGGGAGATCCTACGAGCAGTACTTC.

A few counts support this clone. The rearrangement joins TRBV6-1 to TRBJ2-7; 7 bases match TRBD2. Germline CDR1 MNHNS, CDR2 SASEGT. V was pared by 3 bases and J by 2 bases, with 7 bases of the junction left unmatched. This CDR3 is 15 amino acids long. The chain's CDR3 is CASSESGNFPYEQYF. CDR3 bases: TGTGCCAGCAGTGAGAGCGGGAATTTTCCCTACGAGCAGTACTTC.

V gene TRBV30 combines with J gene TRBJ1-5, with D uncertain. CDR1 and CDR2 (germline): GTSNPN, SVGIG (reference sequence). Trimming took off 1 base at V and 5 bases at J, with 9 bases between the two ends. This CDR3 spans 13 amino acids. CDR3 in DNA: TGTGCCTGGAGTGCCCAGGTCCATCAGCCCCAGCATTTT. It translates to CAWSAQVHQPQHF.

V is TRBV29-1 and J is TRBJ1-2; 8 bases map to TRBD1. Germline loops: CDR1 SQVTM, CDR2 ANQGSEA. The CDR3 has 12 amino acids. J was trimmed by 4 bases and V by 7 bases; bases with no gene match: 5. The CDR3 bases are TGCAGCGCCGTAACAGGGGGCTATGGCTACACCTTC. The encoded protein is CSAVTGGYGYTF. Variable domain in full (rest from reference TRBV29-1 and TRBJ1-2): SAVISQKPSRDICQRGTSLTIQCQVDSQVTMMFWYRQQPGQSLTLIATANQGSEATYESGFVIDKFPISRPNLTFSTLTVSNMSPEDSSIYLCSAVTGGYGYTFGSGTRLTVV.

The rearrangement links TRBV7-9 to TRBJ1-5; TRBD1 is a possible D gene (5 bases). Germline V gene lookup returns CDR1 SEHNR and CDR2 FQNEAQ (reference sequence). The CDR3 is 16 amino acids. With 5 bases removed from V and 7 bases from J, the gap between germline ends came to 21 bases. DNA for the CDR3: TGTGCCAGCAGCCCCGGAGGAGGGGCCTACAGGCAGCCCCAGCATTTT. Translating it yields CASSPGGGAYRQPQHF.